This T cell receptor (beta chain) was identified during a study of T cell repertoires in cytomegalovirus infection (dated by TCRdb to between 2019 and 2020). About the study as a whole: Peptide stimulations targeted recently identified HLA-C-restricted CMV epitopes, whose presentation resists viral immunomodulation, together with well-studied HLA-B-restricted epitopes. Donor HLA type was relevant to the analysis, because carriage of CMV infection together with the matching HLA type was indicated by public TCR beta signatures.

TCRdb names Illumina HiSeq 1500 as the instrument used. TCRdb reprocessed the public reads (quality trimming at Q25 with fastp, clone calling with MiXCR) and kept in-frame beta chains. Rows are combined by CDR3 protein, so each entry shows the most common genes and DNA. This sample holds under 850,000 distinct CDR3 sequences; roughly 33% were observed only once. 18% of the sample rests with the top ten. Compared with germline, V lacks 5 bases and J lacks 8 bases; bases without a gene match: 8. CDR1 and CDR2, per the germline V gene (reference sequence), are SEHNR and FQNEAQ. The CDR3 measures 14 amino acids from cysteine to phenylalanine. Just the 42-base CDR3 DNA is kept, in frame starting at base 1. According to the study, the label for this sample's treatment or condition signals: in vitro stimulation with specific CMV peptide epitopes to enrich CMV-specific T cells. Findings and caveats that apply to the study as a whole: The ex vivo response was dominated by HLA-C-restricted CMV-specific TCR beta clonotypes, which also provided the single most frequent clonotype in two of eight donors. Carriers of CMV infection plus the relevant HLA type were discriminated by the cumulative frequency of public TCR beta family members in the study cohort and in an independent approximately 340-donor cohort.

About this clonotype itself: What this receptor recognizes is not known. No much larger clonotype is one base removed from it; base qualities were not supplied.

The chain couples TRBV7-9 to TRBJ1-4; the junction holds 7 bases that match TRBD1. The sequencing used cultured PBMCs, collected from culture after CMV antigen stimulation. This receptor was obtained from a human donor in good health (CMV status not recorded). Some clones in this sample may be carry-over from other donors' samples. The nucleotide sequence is TGTGCCAGCAGCGACGACAGGGTGGGAGAAAAACTGTTTTTT. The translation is CASSDDRVGEKLFF.